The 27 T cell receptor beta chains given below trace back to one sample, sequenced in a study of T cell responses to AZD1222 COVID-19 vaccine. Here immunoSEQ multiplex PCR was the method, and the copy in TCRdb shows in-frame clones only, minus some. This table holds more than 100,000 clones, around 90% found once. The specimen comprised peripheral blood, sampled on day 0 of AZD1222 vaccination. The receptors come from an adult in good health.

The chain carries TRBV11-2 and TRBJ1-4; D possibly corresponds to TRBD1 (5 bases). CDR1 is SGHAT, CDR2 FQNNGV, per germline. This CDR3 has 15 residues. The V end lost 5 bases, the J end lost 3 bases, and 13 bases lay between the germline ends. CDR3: CASSRDGGANEKLFF. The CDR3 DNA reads TGTGCCAGCAGCCGGGACGGAGGGGCTAATGAAAAACTGTTTTTT.

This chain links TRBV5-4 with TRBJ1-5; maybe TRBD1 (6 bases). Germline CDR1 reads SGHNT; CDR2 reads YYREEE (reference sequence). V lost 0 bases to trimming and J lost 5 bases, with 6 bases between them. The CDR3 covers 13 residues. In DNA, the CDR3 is TGTGCCAGCAGCTTGGCAGGGGATCAGCCCCAGCATTTT. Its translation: CASSLAGDQPQHF. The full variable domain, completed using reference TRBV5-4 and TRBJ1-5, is ETGVTQSPTHLIKTRGQQVTLRCSSQSGHNTVSWYQQALGQGPQFIFQYYREEENGRGNFPPRFSGLQFPNYSSELNVNALELDDSALYLCASSLAGDQPQHFGDGTRLSIL.

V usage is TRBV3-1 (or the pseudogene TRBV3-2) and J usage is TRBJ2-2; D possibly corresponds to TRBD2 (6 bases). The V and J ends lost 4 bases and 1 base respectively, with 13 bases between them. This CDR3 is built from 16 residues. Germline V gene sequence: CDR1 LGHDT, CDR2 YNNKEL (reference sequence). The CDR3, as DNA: TGTGCCAGCAGCCCCAGGGAGGCGGGGAACACCGGGGAGCTGTTTTTT. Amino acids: CASSPREAGNTGELFF.

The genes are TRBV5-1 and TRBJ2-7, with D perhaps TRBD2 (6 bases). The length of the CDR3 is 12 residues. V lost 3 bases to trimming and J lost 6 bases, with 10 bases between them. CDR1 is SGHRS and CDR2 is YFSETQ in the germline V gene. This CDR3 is CASSSGVGEQYF. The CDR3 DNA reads TGCGCCAGCAGCTCGGGAGTCGGCGAGCAGTACTTC.

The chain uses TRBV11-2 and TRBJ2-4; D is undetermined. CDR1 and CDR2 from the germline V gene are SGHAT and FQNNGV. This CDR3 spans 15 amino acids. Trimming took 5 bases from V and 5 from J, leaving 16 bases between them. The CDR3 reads CASSLSLLLENIQYF. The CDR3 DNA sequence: TGTGCCAGCAGCCTTAGTCTCTTATTGGAAAACATTCAGTACTTC.

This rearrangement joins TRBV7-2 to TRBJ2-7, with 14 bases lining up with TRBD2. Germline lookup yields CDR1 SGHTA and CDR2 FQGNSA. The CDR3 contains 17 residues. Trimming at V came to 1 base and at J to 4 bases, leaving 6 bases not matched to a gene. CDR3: CASSLVGTSGRSYEQYF. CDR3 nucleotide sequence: TGTGCCAGCAGCTTAGTGGGGACTAGCGGGAGAAGTTACGAGCAGTACTTC.

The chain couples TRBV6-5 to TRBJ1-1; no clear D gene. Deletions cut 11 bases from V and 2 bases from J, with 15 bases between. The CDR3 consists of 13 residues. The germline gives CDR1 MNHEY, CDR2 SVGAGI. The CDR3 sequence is CAAYVMGNTEAFF. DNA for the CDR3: TGTGCCGCCTACGTGATGGGAAACACTGAAGCTTTCTTT.

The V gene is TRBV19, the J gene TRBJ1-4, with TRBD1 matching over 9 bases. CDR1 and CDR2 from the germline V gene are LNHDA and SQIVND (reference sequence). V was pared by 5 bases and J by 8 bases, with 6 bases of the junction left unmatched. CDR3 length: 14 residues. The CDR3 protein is CASSFGTGPEKLFF. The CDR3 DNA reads TGTGCCAGTAGTTTCGGGACAGGGCCAGAAAAACTGTTTTTT.

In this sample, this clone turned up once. The CDR3 is CASSPDTARSYGYTF. The CDR3 region has the DNA TGTGCCAGCAGTCCAGACACCGCCAGGTCCTATGGCTACACCTTC. The chain has TRBV28 and TRBJ1-2, with unresolved D. V gave up 5 bases and J gave up 4 bases, with 17 bases separating them. The CDR3 contains 15 residues. Germline loops: CDR1 MDHEN, CDR2 SYDVKM.

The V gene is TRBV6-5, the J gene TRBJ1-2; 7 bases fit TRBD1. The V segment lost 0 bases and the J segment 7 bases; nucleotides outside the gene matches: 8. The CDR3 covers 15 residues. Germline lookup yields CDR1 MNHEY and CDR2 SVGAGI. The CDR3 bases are TGTGCCAGCAGTTACTCGTATGAGACAGGGTTTGGCTACACCTTC. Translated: CASSYSYETGFGYTF.

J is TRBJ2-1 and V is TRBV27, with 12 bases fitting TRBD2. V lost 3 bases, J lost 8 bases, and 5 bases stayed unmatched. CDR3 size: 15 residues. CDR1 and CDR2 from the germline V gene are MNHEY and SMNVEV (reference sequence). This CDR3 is CASSFGLAGKDEQFF. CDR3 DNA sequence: TGTGCCAGCAGTTTCGGACTAGCGGGGAAAGATGAGCAGTTCTTC.

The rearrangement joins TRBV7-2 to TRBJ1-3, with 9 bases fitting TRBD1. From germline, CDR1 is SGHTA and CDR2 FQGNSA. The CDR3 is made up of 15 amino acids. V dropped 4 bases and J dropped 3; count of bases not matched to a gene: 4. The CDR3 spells CASSSWDRDGNTIYF. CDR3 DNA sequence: TGTGCCAGCAGCTCCTGGGACAGGGATGGAAACACCATATATTTT.

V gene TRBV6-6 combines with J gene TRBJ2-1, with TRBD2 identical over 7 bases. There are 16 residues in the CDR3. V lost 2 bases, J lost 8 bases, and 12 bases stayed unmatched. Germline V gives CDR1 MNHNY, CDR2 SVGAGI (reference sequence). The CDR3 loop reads CASSYGRGVVSDEQFF. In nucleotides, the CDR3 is TGTGCCAGCAGTTACGGGAGGGGAGTAGTATCCGATGAGCAGTTCTTC.

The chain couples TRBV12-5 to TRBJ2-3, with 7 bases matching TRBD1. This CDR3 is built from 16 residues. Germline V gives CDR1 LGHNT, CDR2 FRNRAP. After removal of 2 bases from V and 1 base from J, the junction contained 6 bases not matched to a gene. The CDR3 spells CASGLRGTARTDTQYF. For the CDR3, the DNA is TGTGCTAGTGGTTTGAGGGGGACAGCCCGCACAGATACGCAGTATTTT.

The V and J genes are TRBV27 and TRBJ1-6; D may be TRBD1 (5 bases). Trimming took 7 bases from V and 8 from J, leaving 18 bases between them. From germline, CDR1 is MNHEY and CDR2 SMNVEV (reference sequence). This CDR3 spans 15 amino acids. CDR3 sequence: CASMKAGMGDSPLHF. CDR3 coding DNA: TGTGCCAGCATGAAGGCCGGGATGGGGGATTCACCCCTCCACTTT.

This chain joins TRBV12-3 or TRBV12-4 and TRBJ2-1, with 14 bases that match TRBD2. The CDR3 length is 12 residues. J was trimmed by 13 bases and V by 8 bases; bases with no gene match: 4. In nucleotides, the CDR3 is TGTGCCAGCTCCGGGACTAGCGGGAGACAGTTCTTC. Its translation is CASSGTSGRQFF.

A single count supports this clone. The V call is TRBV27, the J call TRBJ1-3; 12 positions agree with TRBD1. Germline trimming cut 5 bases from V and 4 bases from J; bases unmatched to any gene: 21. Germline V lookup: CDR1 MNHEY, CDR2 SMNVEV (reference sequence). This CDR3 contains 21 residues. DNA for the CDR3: TGTGCCAGCAGTGCGACAGCGACTTTCGGGACAGGGGGCGCAGGAGGAAACACCATATATTTT. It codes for CASSATATFGTGGAGGNTIYF.

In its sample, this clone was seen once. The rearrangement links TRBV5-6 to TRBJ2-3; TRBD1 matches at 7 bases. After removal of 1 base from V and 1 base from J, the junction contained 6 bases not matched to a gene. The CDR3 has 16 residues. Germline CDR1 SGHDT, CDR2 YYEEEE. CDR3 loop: CASSLFWTGGTDTQYF. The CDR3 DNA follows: TGTGCCAGCAGCTTGTTTTGGACAGGAGGCACAGATACGCAGTATTTT.

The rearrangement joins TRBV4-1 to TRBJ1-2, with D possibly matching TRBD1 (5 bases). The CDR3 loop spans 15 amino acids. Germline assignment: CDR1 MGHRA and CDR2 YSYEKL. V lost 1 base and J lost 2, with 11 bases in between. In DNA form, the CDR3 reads TGCGCCAGCAGCCAAGGACGGGGGGGAAACTATGGCTACACCTTC. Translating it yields CASSQGRGGNYGYTF.

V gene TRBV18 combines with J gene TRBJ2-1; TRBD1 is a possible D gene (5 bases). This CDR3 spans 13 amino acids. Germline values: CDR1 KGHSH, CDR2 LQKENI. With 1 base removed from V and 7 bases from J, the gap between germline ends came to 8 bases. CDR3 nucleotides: TGTGCCAGCTCACCACAGGGGAAGAATGAGCAGTTCTTC. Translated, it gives CASSPQGKNEQFF.

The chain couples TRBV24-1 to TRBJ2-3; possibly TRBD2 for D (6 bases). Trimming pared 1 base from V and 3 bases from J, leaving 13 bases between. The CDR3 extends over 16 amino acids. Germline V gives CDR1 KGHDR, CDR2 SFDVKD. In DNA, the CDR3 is TGTGCCACCAGTGATTTTGCGGCGGGGAAGACAGATACGCAGTATTTT. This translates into CATSDFAAGKTDTQYF.

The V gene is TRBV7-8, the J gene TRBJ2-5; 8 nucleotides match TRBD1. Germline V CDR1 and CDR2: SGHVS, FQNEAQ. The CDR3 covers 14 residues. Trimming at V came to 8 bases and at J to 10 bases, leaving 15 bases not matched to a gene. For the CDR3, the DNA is TGTGCCAGCGCAGGGGGCGCCCCCGAAGGAGACCAGTACTTC. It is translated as CASAGGAPEGDQYF.

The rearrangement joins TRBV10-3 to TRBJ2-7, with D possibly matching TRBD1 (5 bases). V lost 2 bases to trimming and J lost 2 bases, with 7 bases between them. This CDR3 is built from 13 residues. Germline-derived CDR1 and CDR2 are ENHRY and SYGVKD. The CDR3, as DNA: TGTGCCATCAGTGAGGGACACACCTACGAGCAGTACTTC. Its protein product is CAISEGHTYEQYF.

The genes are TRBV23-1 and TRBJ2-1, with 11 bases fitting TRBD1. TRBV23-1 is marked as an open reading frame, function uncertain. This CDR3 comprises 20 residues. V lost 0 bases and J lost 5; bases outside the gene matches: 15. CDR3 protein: CASSQSKDRGLAGGHNEQFF. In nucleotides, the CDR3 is TGCGCCAGCAGTCAATCGAAGGACAGGGGGCTGGCGGGGGGTCACAATGAGCAGTTCTTC.

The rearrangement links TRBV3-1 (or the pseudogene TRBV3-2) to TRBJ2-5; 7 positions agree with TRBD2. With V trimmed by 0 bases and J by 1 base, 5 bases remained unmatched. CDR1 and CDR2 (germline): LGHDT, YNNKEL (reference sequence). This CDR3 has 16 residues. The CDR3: CASSQDPGGTQETQYF. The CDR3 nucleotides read TGTGCCAGCAGCCAAGACCCCGGGGGGACCCAAGAGACCCAGTACTTC.

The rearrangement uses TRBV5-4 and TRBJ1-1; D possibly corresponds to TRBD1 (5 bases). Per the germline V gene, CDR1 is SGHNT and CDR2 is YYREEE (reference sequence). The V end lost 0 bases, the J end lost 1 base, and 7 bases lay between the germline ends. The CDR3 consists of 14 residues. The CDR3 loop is CASSLGQPNTEAFF. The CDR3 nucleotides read TGTGCCAGCAGCTTGGGACAGCCGAACACTGAAGCTTTCTTT.

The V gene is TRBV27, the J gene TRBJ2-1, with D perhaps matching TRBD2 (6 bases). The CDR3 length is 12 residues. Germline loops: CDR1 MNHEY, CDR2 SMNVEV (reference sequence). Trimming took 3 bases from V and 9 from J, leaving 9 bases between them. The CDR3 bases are TGTGCCAGCAGTTTCATGGGGGGTGAGCAGTTCTTC. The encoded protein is CASSFMGGEQFF.